This T cell receptor beta chain was obtained from a study of cytomegalovirus exposure and HLA in healthy donors. V lost 2 bases, J lost 4 bases, and 14 bases lay in between. Germline V CDR1 and CDR2: MNHEY, SVGAGI. The CDR3 consists of 15 residues. Primers: 60 Vbeta forward and 13 Jbeta reverse. Measured with immunoSEQ multiplex PCR; TCRdb has only the in-frame clones, and not every one. The table lists 100,000 to 120,000 clones, 65% to 85% of them singletons. The chain combines TRBV6-5 with TRBJ1-2; perhaps TRBD1 as D (5 bases). The sequence derives from a woman under 40 in good health and CMV-seropositive. Sequencing input: PBMCs. The CDR3 region has the DNA TGTGCCAGCAGTTACACCCTAGGAGGGGCCTATGGCTACACCTTC. Translation: CASSYTLGGAYGYTF.